These T cell receptor beta chains were read from a single sample in a study of shared T cell receptors in the human thymus. Some clones are missing from TCRdb's copy, which holds only in-frame ones; the method was immunoSEQ multiplex PCR. The sample shows 700,000 to 750,000 clones, 80% to 90% of them seen only once. This same sample was also part of a study on human thymus T cells.

The source material was thymocytes. Every receptor here comes from a girl less than two years old with a congenital heart defect. The CDR3 runs from the conserved cysteine through the conserved F or W. The D gene is left open where the match is weak. The size of a clone is reported for some rows only, either as once, few or many, or as a class for expanded clones.

CDR3aa: CASSPEDYGVNEKLFF
CDR3nt: TGTGCCAGCTCACCAGAGGATTACGGCGTAAATGAAAAACTGTTTTTT
abundance: .
v_gene: TRBV18
j_gene: TRBJ1-4
d_gene: .

CDR3aa: CAISGYPGQGPGELFF
CDR3nt: TGTGCCATCAGTGGGTATCCGGGACAGGGACCCGGGGAGCTGTTTTTT
abundance: once
v_gene: TRBV10-3
j_gene: TRBJ2-2
d_gene: TRBD1

CDR3aa: CASSYRHPGANVLTF
CDR3nt: TGTGCCAGCAGCTACCGACACCCTGGGGCCAACGTCCTGACTTTC
abundance: .
v_gene: TRBV11-2
j_gene: TRBJ2-6
d_gene: .

CDR3aa: CASSPRGEKNIQYF
CDR3nt: TGTGCCAGCAGCCCCCGAGGTGAGAAAAACATTCAGTACTTC
abundance: .
v_gene: TRBV2
j_gene: TRBJ2-4
d_gene: .

CDR3aa: CASSEKGGRGSSYEQYF
CDR3nt: TGCGCCAGCAGTGAAAAGGGCGGAAGGGGCAGCTCCTACGAGCAGTACTTC
abundance: .
v_gene: TRBV10-1
j_gene: TRBJ2-7
d_gene: .

CDR3aa: CASSLDEVGQGVYEQYF
CDR3nt: TGTGCCAGCAGCTTAGATGAAGTGGGACAGGGTGTCTACGAGCAGTACTTC
abundance: .
v_gene: TRBV7-9
j_gene: TRBJ2-7
d_gene: TRBD1

CDR3aa: CAWDRASGNTIYF
CDR3nt: TGTGCCTGGGACAGAGCCTCTGGAAACACCATATATTTT
abundance: .
v_gene: TRBV30
j_gene: TRBJ1-3
d_gene: .

CDR3aa: CASSRGGRDSNQPQHF
CDR3nt: TGTGCCAGCAGCCGGGGGGGGAGGGATAGCAATCAGCCCCAGCATTTT
abundance: .
v_gene: TRBV5-6
j_gene: TRBJ1-5
d_gene: .

CDR3aa: CASHLAAIRLRDEQFF
CDR3nt: TGTGCCAGCCATCTAGCGGCGATACGACTCCGGGATGAGCAGTTCTTC
abundance: .
v_gene: TRBV2
j_gene: TRBJ2-1
d_gene: TRBD2

CDR3aa: CASSLSGQGNQETQYF
CDR3nt: TGTGCCAGCAGCTTATCGGGACAGGGAAATCAAGAGACCCAGTACTTC
abundance: few
v_gene: TRBV5-6
j_gene: TRBJ2-5
d_gene: TRBD1

CDR3aa: CSVGATNEKLFF
CDR3nt: TGCAGCGTCGGGGCAACTAATGAAAAACTGTTTTTT
abundance: .
v_gene: TRBV29-1
j_gene: TRBJ1-4
d_gene: .

CDR3aa: CASSLWGRPKNTGELFF
CDR3nt: TGTGCCAGCAGTTTATGGGGCAGACCAAAAAACACCGGGGAGCTGTTTTTT
abundance: .
v_gene: TRBV28
j_gene: TRBJ2-2
d_gene: .

CDR3aa: CASSSTGFNQPQHF
CDR3nt: TGTGCCAGCAGTTCGACAGGTTTCAATCAGCCCCAGCATTTT
abundance: .
v_gene: TRBV28
j_gene: TRBJ1-5
d_gene: .

CDR3aa: CASSPVHQGRNYGYTF
CDR3nt: TGTGCCAGCAGCCCGGTCCATCAGGGCAGGAACTATGGCTACACCTTC
abundance: .
v_gene: TRBV14
j_gene: TRBJ1-2
d_gene: .

CDR3aa: CASTPGDGYTF
CDR3nt: TGTGCCAGCACCCCGGGGGATGGCTACACCTTC
abundance: .
v_gene: TRBV2
j_gene: TRBJ1-2
d_gene: .

CDR3aa: CASSVSGTRSYEQYF
CDR3nt: TGTGCCAGCAGCGTATCCGGGACTAGATCCTACGAGCAGTACTTC
abundance: .
v_gene: TRBV7-9
j_gene: TRBJ2-7
d_gene: TRBD2

CDR3aa: CASSSREVAEAFF
CDR3nt: TGTGCCAGCAGCTCCAGGGAAGTCGCTGAAGCTTTCTTT
abundance: .
v_gene: TRBV7-6
j_gene: TRBJ1-1
d_gene: .

CDR3aa: CASSPETQGSEAFF
CDR3nt: TGTGCCAGCAGCCCCGAGACACAGGGGTCTGAAGCTTTCTTT
abundance: .
v_gene: TRBV6-5
j_gene: TRBJ1-1
d_gene: TRBD1

CDR3aa: CASSPRTGEGEKLFF
CDR3nt: TGTGCCAGCTCACCGAGGACAGGGGAGGGTGAAAAACTGTTTTTT
abundance: .
v_gene: TRBV18
j_gene: TRBJ1-4
d_gene: TRBD1

CDR3aa: CASSLGQATDTQYF
CDR3nt: TGCGCCAGCAGCTTGGGACAGGCCACAGATACGCAGTATTTT
abundance: few
v_gene: TRBV5-1
j_gene: TRBJ2-3
d_gene: .

CDR3aa: CASSADRVDGTDTQYF
CDR3nt: TGTGCCAGCAGCGCAGACAGGGTCGATGGCACAGATACGCAGTATTTT
abundance: .
v_gene: TRBV7-9
j_gene: TRBJ2-3
d_gene: TRBD1

CDR3aa: CASSSGESFNSPLHF
CDR3nt: TGTGCCAGCAGTTCCGGGGAGTCCTTTAATTCACCCCTCCACTTT
abundance: .
v_gene: TRBV6-5
j_gene: TRBJ1-6
d_gene: .

CDR3aa: CASSPHLTGGPIPNYGYTF
CDR3nt: TGTGCCAGCAGTCCGCATTTAACAGGGGGCCCGATACCTAACTATGGCTACACCTTC
abundance: .
v_gene: TRBV28
j_gene: TRBJ1-2
d_gene: TRBD1

CDR3aa: CASLPRAGADNQPQHF
CDR3nt: TGTGCCAGCTTGCCTCGGGCGGGGGCGGACAATCAGCCCCAGCATTTT
abundance: .
v_gene: TRBV28
j_gene: TRBJ1-5
d_gene: .

CDR3aa: CASSRDRGKTQYF
CDR3nt: TGTGCCAGCAGTCGGGACAGGGGAAAGACCCAGTACTTC
abundance: once
v_gene: TRBV9
j_gene: TRBJ2-5
d_gene: TRBD1

CDR3aa: CASSVGADSRKETQYF
CDR3nt: TGTGCCAGCAGCGTCGGGGCGGACAGCCGTAAAGAGACCCAGTACTTC
abundance: .
v_gene: TRBV9
j_gene: TRBJ2-5
d_gene: .

CDR3aa: CASSGQAGSSYNSPLHF
CDR3nt: TGCGCCAGCAGTGGACAGGCTGGAAGCTCCTATAATTCACCCCTCCACTTT
abundance: .
v_gene: TRBV5-1
j_gene: TRBJ1-6
d_gene: TRBD1

CDR3aa: CASSVGLAPGRSQYF
CDR3nt: TGTGCCAGCAGCGTAGGCCTAGCGCCCGGTCGGTCCCAGTACTTC
abundance: .
v_gene: TRBV9
j_gene: TRBJ2-5
d_gene: .

CDR3aa: CASSLREGNQPQHF
CDR3nt: TGTGCCAGCAGCTTACGGGAAGGCAATCAGCCCCAGCATTTT
abundance: few
v_gene: TRBV7-6
j_gene: TRBJ1-5
d_gene: .

CDR3aa: CASSYSVGLTGELFF
CDR3nt: TGTGCCAGCAGTTACTCAGTGGGCCTCACCGGGGAGCTGTTTTTT
abundance: few
v_gene: TRBV6-6
j_gene: TRBJ2-2
d_gene: .

CDR3aa: CASSRPGGHEAFF
CDR3nt: TGTGCCAGCAGTAGGCCAGGGGGCCATGAAGCTTTCTTT
abundance: .
v_gene: TRBV27
j_gene: TRBJ1-1
d_gene: TRBD1

CDR3aa: CASSCPGQGGTTFF
CDR3nt: TGCGCCAGCAGCTGCCCGGGACAGGGAGGTACGACTTTCTTT
abundance: .
v_gene: TRBV5-1
j_gene: TRBJ1-1
d_gene: TRBD1

CDR3aa: CASSDLVRGTDFSYEQYF
CDR3nt: TGTGCCAGCAGTGATTTAGTTCGCGGGACGGACTTTTCCTACGAGCAGTACTTC
abundance: .
v_gene: TRBV2
j_gene: TRBJ2-7
d_gene: .

CDR3aa: CASSMNFPDSHGYTF
CDR3nt: TGTGCCAGTAGTATGAATTTCCCGGACAGTCATGGCTACACCTTC
abundance: few
v_gene: TRBV19
j_gene: TRBJ1-2
d_gene: .

CDR3aa: CASSQVPTVTAGNTIYF
CDR3nt: TGTGCCAGCAGCCAAGTTCCGACAGTAACGGCTGGAAACACCATATATTTT
abundance: .
v_gene: TRBV14
j_gene: TRBJ1-3
d_gene: .

CDR3aa: CRAAEDTEAFF
CDR3nt: TGCAGGGCCGCCGAGGACACTGAAGCTTTCTTT
abundance: .
v_gene: TRBV20-1
j_gene: TRBJ1-1
d_gene: .

CDR3aa: CATSRELQVQPYGYTF
CDR3nt: TGTGCCACCAGCAGAGAACTACAGGTACAGCCCTATGGCTACACCTTC
abundance: .
v_gene: TRBV15
j_gene: TRBJ1-2
d_gene: .

CDR3aa: CASSPSNSSSGSYEQYF
CDR3nt: TGTGCCAGCTCACCTTCAAACTCGTCTAGCGGATCCTACGAGCAGTACTTC
abundance: .
v_gene: TRBV18
j_gene: TRBJ2-7
d_gene: TRBD2

CDR3aa: CARSLLGGVARETQYF
CDR3nt: TGTGCCAGAAGCTTGTTGGGGGGGGTTGCCCGGGAGACCCAGTACTTC
abundance: .
v_gene: TRBV5-3
j_gene: TRBJ2-5
d_gene: TRBD2

CDR3aa: CASRTGLASLYNEQFF
CDR3nt: TGCGCCAGCAGGACGGGACTAGCGAGCCTCTACAATGAGCAGTTCTTC
abundance: .
v_gene: TRBV5-1
j_gene: TRBJ2-1
d_gene: TRBD2

CDR3aa: CASSLGGTGTGKGTNTEAFF
CDR3nt: TGCGCCAGCAGCTTGGGAGGAACCGGGACAGGGAAGGGAACGAACACTGAAGCTTTCTTT
abundance: few
v_gene: TRBV5-1
j_gene: TRBJ1-1
d_gene: TRBD1

CDR3aa: CASSELGEIVGSNQPQHF
CDR3nt: TGTGCCAGCAGTGAACTTGGAGAAATAGTTGGGAGCAATCAGCCTCAGCATTTT
abundance: .
v_gene: TRBV6-1
j_gene: TRBJ1-5
d_gene: .

CDR3aa: CASNWETQYF
CDR3nt: TGTGCCAGCAACTGGGAGACCCAGTACTTC
abundance: .
v_gene: TRBV6-1
j_gene: TRBJ2-5
d_gene: .

CDR3aa: CASSLVHPGWGGTEAFF
CDR3nt: TGTGCCAGCAGCTTAGTACACCCTGGATGGGGAGGCACTGAAGCTTTCTTT
abundance: .
v_gene: TRBV7-2
j_gene: TRBJ1-1
d_gene: .

CDR3aa: CASSPPVGAGGYTF
CDR3nt: TGTGCCAGCAGCCCCCCGGTAGGGGCGGGGGGCTACACCTTC
abundance: .
v_gene: TRBV7-6
j_gene: TRBJ1-2
d_gene: .

CDR3aa: CASSGGYTGELFF
CDR3nt: TGTGCCAGCAGCGGGGGGTACACCGGGGAGCTGTTTTTT
abundance: .
v_gene: TRBV11-2
j_gene: TRBJ2-2
d_gene: .

CDR3aa: CASSDRGSYEQYF
CDR3nt: TGTGCCAGCAGCGACAGGGGTAGCTACGAGCAGTACTTC
abundance: .
v_gene: TRBV21-1
j_gene: TRBJ2-7
d_gene: .

CDR3aa: CASSFGTGPGYTF
CDR3nt: TGTGCCAGCAGCTTTGGGACAGGCCCGGGCTACACCTTC
abundance: .
v_gene: TRBV11-2
j_gene: TRBJ1-2
d_gene: TRBD1

CDR3aa: CASSPGRGYTEAFF
CDR3nt: TGTGCCAGCAGCCCAGGGAGGGGGTACACTGAAGCTTTCTTT
abundance: .
v_gene: TRBV5-4
j_gene: TRBJ1-1
d_gene: .

CDR3aa: CASSQDFRGSSYEQYF
CDR3nt: TGTGCCAGCAGCCAAGATTTTAGGGGCAGCTCCTACGAGCAGTACTTC
abundance: few
v_gene: TRBV14
j_gene: TRBJ2-7
d_gene: .

CDR3aa: CASSMNRETEAFF
CDR3nt: TGTGCCAGTAGTATGAACAGGGAGACTGAAGCTTTCTTT
abundance: few
v_gene: TRBV19
j_gene: TRBJ1-1
d_gene: .